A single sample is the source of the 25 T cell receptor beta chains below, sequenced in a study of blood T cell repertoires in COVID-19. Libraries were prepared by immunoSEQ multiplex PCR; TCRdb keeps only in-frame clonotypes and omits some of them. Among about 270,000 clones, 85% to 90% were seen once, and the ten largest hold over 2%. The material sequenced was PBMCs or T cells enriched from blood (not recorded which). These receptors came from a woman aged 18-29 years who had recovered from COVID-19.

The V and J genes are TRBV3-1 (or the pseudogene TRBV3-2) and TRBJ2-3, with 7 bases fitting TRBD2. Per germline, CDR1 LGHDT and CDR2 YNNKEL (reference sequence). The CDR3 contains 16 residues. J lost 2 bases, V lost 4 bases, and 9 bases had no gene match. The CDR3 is CASSLYGGGFTDTQYF. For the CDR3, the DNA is TGTGCCAGCAGCCTTTATGGGGGGGGATTCACAGATACGCAGTATTTT.

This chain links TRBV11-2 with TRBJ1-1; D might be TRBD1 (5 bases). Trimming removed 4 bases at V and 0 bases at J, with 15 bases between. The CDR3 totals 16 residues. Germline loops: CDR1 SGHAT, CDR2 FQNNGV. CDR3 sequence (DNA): TGTGCCAGCAGCTGGGGACTAGACAGATTGAACACTGAAGCTTTCTTT. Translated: CASSWGLDRLNTEAFF. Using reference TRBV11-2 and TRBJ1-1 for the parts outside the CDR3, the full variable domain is EAGVAQSPRYKIIEKRQSVAFWCNPISGHATLYWYQQILGQGPKLLIQFQNNGVVDDSQLPKDRFSAERLKGVDSTLKIQPAKLEDSAVYLCASSWGLDRLNTEAFFGQGTRLTVV.

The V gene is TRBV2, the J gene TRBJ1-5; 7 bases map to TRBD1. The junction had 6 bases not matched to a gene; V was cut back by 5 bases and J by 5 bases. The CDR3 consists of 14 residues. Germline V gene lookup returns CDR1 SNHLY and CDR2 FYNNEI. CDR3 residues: CASSISDRDQPQHF. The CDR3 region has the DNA TGTGCCAGCAGTATCAGTGACAGGGATCAGCCCCAGCATTTT.

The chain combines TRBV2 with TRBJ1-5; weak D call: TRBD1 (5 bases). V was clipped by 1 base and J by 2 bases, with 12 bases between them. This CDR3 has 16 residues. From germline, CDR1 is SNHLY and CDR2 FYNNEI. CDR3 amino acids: CASSEGTPRGNQPQHF. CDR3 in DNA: TGTGCCAGCAGTGAAGGGACCCCCAGGGGCAATCAGCCCCAGCATTTT. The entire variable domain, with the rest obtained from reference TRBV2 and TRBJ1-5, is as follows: EPEVTQTPSHQVTQMGQEVILRCVPISNHLYFYWYRQILGQKVEFLVSFYNNEISEKSEIFDDQFSVERPDGSNFTLKIRSTKLEDSAMYFCASSEGTPRGNQPQHFGDGTRLSIL.

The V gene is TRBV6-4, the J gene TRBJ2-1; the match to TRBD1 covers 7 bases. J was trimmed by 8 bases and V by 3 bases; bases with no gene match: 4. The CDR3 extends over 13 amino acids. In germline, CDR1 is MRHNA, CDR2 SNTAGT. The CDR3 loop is CASSEFRGYEQFF. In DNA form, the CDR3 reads TGTGCCAGCAGTGAATTCAGGGGGTATGAGCAGTTCTTC.

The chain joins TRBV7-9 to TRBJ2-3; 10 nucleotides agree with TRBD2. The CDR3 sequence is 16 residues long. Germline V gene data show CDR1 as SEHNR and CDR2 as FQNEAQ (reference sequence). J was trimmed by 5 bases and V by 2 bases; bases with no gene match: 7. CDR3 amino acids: CASSLTLAGDGDTQYF. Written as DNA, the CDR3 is TGTGCCAGCAGCTTAACCCTAGCGGGGGATGGAGATACGCAGTATTTT. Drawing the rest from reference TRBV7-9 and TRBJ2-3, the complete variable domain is DTGVSQNPRHKITKRGQNVTFRCDPISEHNRLYWYRQTLGQGPEFLTYFQNEAQLEKSRLLSDRFSAERPKGSFSTLEIQRTEQGDSAMYLCASSLTLAGDGDTQYFGPGTRLTVL.

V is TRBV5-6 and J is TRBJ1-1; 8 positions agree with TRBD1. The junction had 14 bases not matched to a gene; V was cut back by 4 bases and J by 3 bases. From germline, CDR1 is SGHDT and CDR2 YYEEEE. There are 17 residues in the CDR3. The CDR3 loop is CASSPDRGRVVYTEAFF. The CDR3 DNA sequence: TGTGCCAGCAGCCCCGACAGGGGAAGAGTCGTGTACACTGAAGCTTTCTTT.

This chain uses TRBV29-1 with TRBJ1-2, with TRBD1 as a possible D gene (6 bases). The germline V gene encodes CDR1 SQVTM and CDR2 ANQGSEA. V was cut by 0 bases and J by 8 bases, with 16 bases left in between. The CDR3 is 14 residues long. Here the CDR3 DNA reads TGCAGCGTTGAAGATTTACTGGGGGCGCAGGGCTACACCTTC. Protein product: CSVEDLLGAQGYTF. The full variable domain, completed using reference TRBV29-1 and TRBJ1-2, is SAVISQKPSRDICQRGTSLTIQCQVDSQVTMMFWYRQQPGQSLTLIATANQGSEATYESGFVIDKFPISRPNLTFSTLTVSNMSPEDSSIYLCSVEDLLGAQGYTFGSGTRLTVV.

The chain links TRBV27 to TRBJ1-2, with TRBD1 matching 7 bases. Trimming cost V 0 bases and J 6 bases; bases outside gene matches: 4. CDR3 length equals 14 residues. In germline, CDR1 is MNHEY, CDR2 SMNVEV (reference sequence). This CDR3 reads CASSLSSRGDGYTF. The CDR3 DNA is TGTGCCAGCAGTTTATCGAGCAGGGGGGATGGCTACACCTTC.

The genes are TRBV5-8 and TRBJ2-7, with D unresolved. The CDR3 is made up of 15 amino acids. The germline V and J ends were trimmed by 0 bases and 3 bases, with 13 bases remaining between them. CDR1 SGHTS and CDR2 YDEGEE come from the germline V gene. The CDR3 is CASSLDGTDNYEQYF. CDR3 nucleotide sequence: TGTGCCAGCAGCTTGGATGGAACAGACAACTACGAGCAGTACTTC.

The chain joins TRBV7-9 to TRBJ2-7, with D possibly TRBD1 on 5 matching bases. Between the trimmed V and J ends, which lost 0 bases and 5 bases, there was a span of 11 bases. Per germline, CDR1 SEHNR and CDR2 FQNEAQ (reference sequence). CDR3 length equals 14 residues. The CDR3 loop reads CASSLATGRDEQYF. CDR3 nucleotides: TGTGCCAGCAGCTTAGCGACCGGCAGGGACGAGCAGTACTTC.

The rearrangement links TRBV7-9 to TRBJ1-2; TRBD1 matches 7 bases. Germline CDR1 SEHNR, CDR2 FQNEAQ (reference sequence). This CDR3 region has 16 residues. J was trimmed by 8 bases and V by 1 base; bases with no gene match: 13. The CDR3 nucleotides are TGTGCCAGCAGCTTAGACGGGACAGCTCTTCGAGACGGCTACACCTTC. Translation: CASSLDGTALRDGYTF.

The CDR3 protein is CSVDGSQETQYF. The CDR3 DNA is TGCAGCGTTGATGGCAGTCAAGAGACCCAGTACTTC. V gene TRBV29-1 combines with J gene TRBJ2-5; D remains unclear. Trimming shortened V by 3 bases and J by 2 bases, and 7 bases separated the two germline ends. The length of the CDR3 is 12 residues. Germline CDR1 is SQVTM and CDR2 is ANQGSEA. Full variable domain (outside the CDR3, taken from reference TRBV29-1 and TRBJ2-5): SAVISQKPSRDICQRGTSLTIQCQVDSQVTMMFWYRQQPGQSLTLIATANQGSEATYESGFVIDKFPISRPNLTFSTLTVSNMSPEDSSIYLCSVDGSQETQYFGPGTRLLVL.

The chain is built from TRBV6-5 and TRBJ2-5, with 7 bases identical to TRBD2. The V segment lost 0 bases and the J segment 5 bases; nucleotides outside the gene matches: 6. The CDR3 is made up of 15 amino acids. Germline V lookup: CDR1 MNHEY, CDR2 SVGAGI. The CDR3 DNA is TGTGCCAGCAGTTACTCGGGAGGGTCGGCGGAGACCCAGTACTTC. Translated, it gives CASSYSGGSAETQYF.

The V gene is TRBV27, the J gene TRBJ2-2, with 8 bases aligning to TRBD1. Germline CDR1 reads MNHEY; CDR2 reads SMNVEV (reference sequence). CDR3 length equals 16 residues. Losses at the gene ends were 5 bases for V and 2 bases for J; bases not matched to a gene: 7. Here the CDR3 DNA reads TGTGCCAGCAGTGAACCGGACAGGGCTAACACCGGGGAGCTGTTTTTT. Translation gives CASSEPDRANTGELFF.

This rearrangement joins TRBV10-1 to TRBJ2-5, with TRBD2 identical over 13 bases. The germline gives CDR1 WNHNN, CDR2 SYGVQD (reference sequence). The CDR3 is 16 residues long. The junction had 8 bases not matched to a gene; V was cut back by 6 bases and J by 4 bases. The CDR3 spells CASSHSTSGGIETQYF. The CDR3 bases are TGCGCCAGCAGCCACTCGACTAGCGGGGGGATAGAGACCCAGTACTTC.

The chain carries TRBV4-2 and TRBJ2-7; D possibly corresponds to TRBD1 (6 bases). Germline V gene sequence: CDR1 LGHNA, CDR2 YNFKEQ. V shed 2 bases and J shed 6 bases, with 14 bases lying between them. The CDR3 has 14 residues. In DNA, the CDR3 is TGTGCCAGCAGCCAAAACCAGCAGGGGCTCGAGCAGTACTTC. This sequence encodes CASSQNQQGLEQYF.

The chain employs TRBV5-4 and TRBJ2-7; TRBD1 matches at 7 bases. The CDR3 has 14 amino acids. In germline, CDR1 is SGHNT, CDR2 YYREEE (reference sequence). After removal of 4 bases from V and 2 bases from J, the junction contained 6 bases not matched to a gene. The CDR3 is CASSRDRVPYEQYF. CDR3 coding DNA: TGTGCCAGCAGCCGTGACAGGGTGCCCTACGAGCAGTACTTC.

The CDR3 nucleotides read TGTGCCAGCAGCCCCTCTGCGGGGGGGAATGAGCAGTTCTTC. This sequence encodes CASSPSAGGNEQFF. The chain links TRBV27 to TRBJ2-1; 9 nucleotides agree with TRBD2. Germline V gives CDR1 MNHEY, CDR2 SMNVEV (reference sequence). The CDR3 totals 14 residues. The V gene end was trimmed by 6 bases and the J gene end by 7 bases; junction bases not matched to a gene: 7.

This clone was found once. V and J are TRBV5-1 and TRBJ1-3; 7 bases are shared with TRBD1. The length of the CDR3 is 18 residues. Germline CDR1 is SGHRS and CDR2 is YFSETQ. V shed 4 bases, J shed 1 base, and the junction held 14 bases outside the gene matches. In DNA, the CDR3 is TGCGCCAGCAGCCTAGGGGGCATAAGCCAAGGGTCTGGAAACACCATATATTTT. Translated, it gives CASSLGGISQGSGNTIYF.

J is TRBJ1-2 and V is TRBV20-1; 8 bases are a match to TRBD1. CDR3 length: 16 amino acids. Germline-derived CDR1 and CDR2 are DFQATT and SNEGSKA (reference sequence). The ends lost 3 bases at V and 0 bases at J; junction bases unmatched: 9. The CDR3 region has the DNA TGCAGTGCTAGTGATCCCGGGACAGGAGCTAACTATGGCTACACCTTC. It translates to CSASDPGTGANYGYTF.

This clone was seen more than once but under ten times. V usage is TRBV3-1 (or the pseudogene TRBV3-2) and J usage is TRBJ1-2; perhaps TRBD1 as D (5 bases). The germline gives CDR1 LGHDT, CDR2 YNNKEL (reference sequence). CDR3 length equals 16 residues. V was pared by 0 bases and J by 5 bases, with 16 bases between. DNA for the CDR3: TGTGCCAGCAGCCAAGACGGCGGGGGGACGCCTTATGGCTACACCTTC. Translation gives CASSQDGGGTPYGYTF.

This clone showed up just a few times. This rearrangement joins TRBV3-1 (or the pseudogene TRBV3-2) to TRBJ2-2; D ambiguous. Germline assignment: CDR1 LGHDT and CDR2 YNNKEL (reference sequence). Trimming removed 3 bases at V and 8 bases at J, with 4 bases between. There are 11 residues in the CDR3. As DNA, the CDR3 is TGTGCCAGCAGCCATCTAGGGGAGCTGTTTTTT. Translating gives CASSHLGELFF.

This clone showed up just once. The CDR3 loop is CASSPMGLAGADTQYF. For the CDR3, the DNA is TGTGCCAGCAGCCCCATGGGACTAGCGGGGGCAGATACGCAGTATTTT. The chain carries TRBV9 and TRBJ2-3, with TRBD2 identical over 14 bases. Germline V gene lookup returns CDR1 SGDLS and CDR2 YYNGEE. The CDR3 sequence is 16 residues long. Losses at the gene ends were 4 bases for V and 4 bases for J; bases not matched to a gene: 5.

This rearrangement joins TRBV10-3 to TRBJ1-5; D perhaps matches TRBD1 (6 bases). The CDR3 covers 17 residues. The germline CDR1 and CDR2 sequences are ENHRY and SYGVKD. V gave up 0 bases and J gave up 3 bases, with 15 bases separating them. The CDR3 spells CAISESKAGAPNQPQHF. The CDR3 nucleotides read TGTGCCATCAGTGAGTCTAAGGCAGGGGCCCCCAATCAGCCCCAGCATTTT.